This T cell receptor (beta chain) was sequenced during a study of blood T cell repertoires in COVID-19. In the study overall: Nucleic acid was either cDNA or gDNA, and it came from T cells, B-cell-depleted T cells, or PBMCs.

Only one count was recorded for this clone. The method was immunoSEQ multiplex PCR; TCRdb's version includes in-frame clones alone and lacks a portion of them. The data show about 240,000 clones, approximately 86% seen once. Ages ranged from about 18 to 89 years, with residence in fewer than 25 US areas. The CDR3 is made up of 18 amino acids. V was pared by 2 bases and J by 8 bases, with 15 bases of the junction left unmatched. Germline CDR1 MNHEY, CDR2 SMNVEV (reference sequence). What was sequenced was PBMCs or T cells enriched from blood (not recorded which). V and J are TRBV27 and TRBJ2-1; 10 nucleotides line up with TRBD2. This clonotype was obtained from a middle-aged woman with acute COVID-19. The CDR3 DNA is TGTGCCAGCAGTTTACTAGCGGGAGAGTGGGATGGTGTGGATGAGCAGTTCTTC. Translation: CASSLLAGEWDGVDEQFF.